The 15 T cell receptor beta chains below come from one sample, sequenced in a study of blood T cell repertoires in COVID-19. Some clones are missing from TCRdb's copy, which holds only in-frame ones; the method was immunoSEQ multiplex PCR. The table includes under 75,000 clones, around 92% detected once. Sample: peripheral blood. These receptors came from a man aged 50-60 years with active COVID-19.

The V call is TRBV7-8, the J call TRBJ2-1; D gene unclear. The germline V gene encodes CDR1 SGHVS and CDR2 FQNEAQ. The CDR3 runs 14 residues. The V gene lost 1 base and the J gene lost 15 bases, with 19 bases spanning the gap. DNA for the CDR3: TGTGCCAGCAGCTTAGTTCGTCTGGCTAGTAGGCTGTTCTTC. Translation gives CASSLVRLASRLFF.

This chain links TRBV28 with TRBJ1-5; D is perhaps TRBD1 (5 bases). The CDR3 runs 15 residues. V shed 6 bases and J shed 6 bases, with 18 bases lying between them. CDR1 and CDR2 (germline): MDHEN, SYDVKM. The CDR3 is CASSLGGGALQPQHF. CDR3 in DNA: TGTGCCAGCAGCCTGGGAGGAGGGGCTCTTCAGCCCCAGCATTTT.

The genes are TRBV10-3 and TRBJ2-1; 7 nucleotides line up with TRBD2. The CDR3 length is 14 residues. The germline V gene encodes CDR1 ENHRY and CDR2 SYGVKD. V trimming: 4 bases; J trimming: 7 bases; junction bases outside the gene matches: 7. The DNA of the CDR3 is TGTGCCATCAGTGCGGGGGGAACTGGAAATGAGCAGTTCTTC. Protein: CAISAGGTGNEQFF.

V usage is TRBV25-1 and J usage is TRBJ2-5; 7 bases are shared with TRBD2. In germline, CDR1 is MGHDK, CDR2 SYGVNS. The CDR3 is 15 residues long. With V trimmed by 1 base and J by 1 base, 3 bases remained unmatched. CDR3 bases: TGTGCCAGCAGTGAATTGGGGGGGGGCCAAGAGACCCAGTACTTC. Protein product: CASSELGGGQETQYF.

The chain combines TRBV28 with TRBJ1-2, with D hard to call. CDR1 is MDHEN, CDR2 SYDVKM, per germline. This CDR3 has 12 amino acids. Trimming cost V 4 bases and J 7 bases, with 10 bases left between them. As DNA, the CDR3 is TGTGCCAGCAGTTCACGACTCACTGGCTACACCTTC. This encodes CASSSRLTGYTF.

This clone appeared a single time. This chain uses TRBV6-5 with TRBJ2-7, with 10 nucleotides matching TRBD1. Germline V gene sequence: CDR1 MNHEY, CDR2 SVGAGI. J lost 4 bases, V lost 6 bases, and 6 bases had no gene match. This CDR3 comprises 14 residues. The CDR3 region is CASRETGGGYEQYF. CDR3 in DNA: TGTGCCAGCAGGGAGACAGGGGGCGGATACGAGCAGTACTTC.

The gene calls are TRBV30 and TRBJ1-3; TRBD1 is a possible D gene (5 bases). Germline CDR1 GTSNPN, CDR2 SVGIG (reference sequence). The CDR3 has 15 amino acids. With 3 bases removed from V and 0 bases from J, the gap between germline ends came to 12 bases. CDR3 DNA: TGTGCCTGGAGCCGGGGGGTCCACTCTGGAAACACCATATATTTT. This codes for CAWSRGVHSGNTIYF.

The genes are TRBV5-4 and TRBJ1-4; D is undetermined. The V gene's germline CDR1 is SGHNT and CDR2 YYREEE (reference sequence). V shed 0 bases and J shed 6 bases, with 15 bases lying between them. CDR3 size: 16 residues. Here the CDR3 DNA reads TGTGCCAGCAGCTTGGGAAGGGAGTCAGGATATGAAAAACTGTTTTTT. It yields the protein CASSLGRESGYEKLFF.

V is TRBV6-5 and J is TRBJ2-7; D is uncertain. Germline V CDR1 and CDR2: MNHEY, SVGAGI. This CDR3 comprises 11 residues. Trimming removed 7 bases from V and 2 bases from J, with 6 bases in between. The CDR3 here is CASKNTYEQYF. CDR3 bases: TGTGCCAGCAAAAACACCTACGAGCAGTACTTC.

V and J are TRBV7-2 and TRBJ2-5; no clear D gene. Germline V lookup: CDR1 SGHTA, CDR2 FQGNSA. The CDR3 spans 12 residues. The V and J ends lost 1 base and 5 bases respectively, with 5 bases between them. The CDR3 reads CASSLGHETQYF. CDR3 sequence (DNA): TGTGCCAGCAGCTTAGGGCACGAGACCCAGTACTTC.

The V gene is TRBV6-5, the J gene TRBJ2-5, with a possible D match to TRBD2 (5 bases). Trimming pared 0 bases from V and 7 bases from J, leaving 12 bases between. Looked up from germline, CDR1 is MNHEY and CDR2 is SVGAGI. CDR3 length: 14 amino acids. The CDR3 spells CASSYSNGIGTQYF. CDR3 in DNA: TGTGCCAGCAGTTACTCGAACGGGATCGGGACCCAGTACTTC.

The CDR3 loop reads CASSPRTGDEQYF. The CDR3 bases are TGTGCCAGCTCACCACGTACAGGTGACGAGCAGTACTTC. J is TRBJ2-7 and V is TRBV18; D perhaps matches TRBD1 (5 bases). Trimming left V 1 base short and J 5 bases short, with 9 bases between. From germline, CDR1 is KGHSH and CDR2 LQKENI. The length of the CDR3 is 13 residues.

The chain carries TRBV19 and TRBJ1-2, with 8 bases matching TRBD1. With 9 bases clipped from V and 5 bases from J, the junction kept 8 bases outside the gene matches. CDR1 and CDR2 from the germline V gene are LNHDA and SQIVND (reference sequence). The CDR3 extends over 13 amino acids. The CDR3 loop is CASTTGGRYGYTF. In DNA, the CDR3 is TGTGCCAGCACTACAGGGGGGAGGTATGGCTACACCTTC.

The chain has TRBV5-6 and TRBJ2-1, with 9 nucleotides matching TRBD1. CDR1 is SGHDT, CDR2 YYEEEE, per germline. Trimming removed 0 bases from V and 11 bases from J; junction bases left unmatched: 9. This CDR3 region has 15 residues. CDR3 in DNA: TGTGCCAGCAGCTTGGCGGGACAGGGAATGATTCAGCAGTTCTTC. Translated, it gives CASSLAGQGMIQQFF.

The rearrangement joins TRBV5-6 to TRBJ1-1; 7 bases match TRBD1. CDR1 is SGHDT and CDR2 is YYEEEE in the germline V gene. J was trimmed by 0 bases and V by 2 bases; bases with no gene match: 4. CDR3 size: 15 residues. The CDR3 region is CASSFRQGMNTEAFF. In DNA form, the CDR3 reads TGTGCCAGCAGCTTTCGACAGGGAATGAACACTGAAGCTTTCTTT.